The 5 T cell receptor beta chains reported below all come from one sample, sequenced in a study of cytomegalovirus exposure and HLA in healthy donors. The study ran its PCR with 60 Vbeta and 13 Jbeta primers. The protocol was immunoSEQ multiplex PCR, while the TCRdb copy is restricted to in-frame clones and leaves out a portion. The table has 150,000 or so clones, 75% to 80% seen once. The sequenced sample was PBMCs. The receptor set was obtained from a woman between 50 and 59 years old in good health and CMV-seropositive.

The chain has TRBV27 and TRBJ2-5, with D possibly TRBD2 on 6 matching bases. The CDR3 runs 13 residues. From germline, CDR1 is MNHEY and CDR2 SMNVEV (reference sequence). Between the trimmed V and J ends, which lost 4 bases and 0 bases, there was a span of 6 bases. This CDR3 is CASSWRDQETQYF. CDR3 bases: TGTGCCAGCAGTTGGAGGGACCAAGAGACCCAGTACTTC.

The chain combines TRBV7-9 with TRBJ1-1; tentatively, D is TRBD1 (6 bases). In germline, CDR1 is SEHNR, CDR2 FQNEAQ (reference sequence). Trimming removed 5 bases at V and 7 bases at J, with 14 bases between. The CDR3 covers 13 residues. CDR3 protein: CASSPTGLGEAFF. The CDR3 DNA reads TGTGCCAGCAGCCCAACAGGGTTGGGTGAAGCTTTCTTT.

CDR3 bases: TGTGCCAGTAGTACTGGACAGGGGCTTGGCTACACCTTC. It yields the protein CASSTGQGLGYTF. The chain uses TRBV19 and TRBJ1-2, with TRBD1 identical over 9 bases. The CDR3 contains 13 residues. Trimming took 4 bases from V and 7 from J; bases not matched to a gene: 4. Per the germline V gene, CDR1 is LNHDA and CDR2 is SQIVND (reference sequence).

The CDR3 DNA follows: TGTGCCAGCAGCTTTGACAGGGCGAACACTGAAGCTTTCTTT. Translating gives CASSFDRANTEAFF. The J gene is TRBJ1-1, the V gene TRBV7-2; the match to TRBD1 covers 7 bases. Germline loops: CDR1 SGHTA, CDR2 FQGNSA. This CDR3 is built from 14 residues. V lost 3 bases to trimming and J lost 1 base; unmatched junction nucleotides: 2.

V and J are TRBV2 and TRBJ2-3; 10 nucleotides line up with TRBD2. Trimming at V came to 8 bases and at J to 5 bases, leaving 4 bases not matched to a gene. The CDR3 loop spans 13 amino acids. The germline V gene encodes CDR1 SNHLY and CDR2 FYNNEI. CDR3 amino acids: CASASGGLDTQYF. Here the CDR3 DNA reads TGTGCCAGCGCTAGCGGGGGTCTAGATACGCAGTATTTT.